The source of this T cell receptor (beta chain) is a study of blood T cell repertoires in COVID-19 (dated by TCRdb to about 2020). Some background on the complete study: Samples covering the acute and convalescent phases of COVID-19 were provided by collaborators in the United States, Italy and Spain. The dataset comprised deeply sampled blood TCRbeta repertoires from subjects exposed to, actively infected with, or recovered from COVID-19. The repertoires were released in a freely available public database meant as a resource for research on the immune response to SARS-CoV-2. The material from the prospective study consisted of cDNA or gDNA derived from T cells, B-cell-depleted T cells, or PBMCs. Samples were obtained from the ongoing ImmuneRACE study (first 160 participants) and from about 1,300 subjects provided by 6 global collaborators. The sample metadata nearly always contained a de-identified subject ID, COVID-19 status, age in years and sex. Where available, HLA class I and class II types were obtained from metadata supplied by the sample provider rather than from assay-based typing.

Unmatched junction bases come to 6, with V trimmed by 6 bases and J by 7 bases. From its cysteine to its phenylalanine, the CDR3 spans 14 amino acids. Only CDR3 DNA is held: 42 bases, read in frame from base 1. The germline V gene encodes CDR1 ENHRY and CDR2 SYGVKD. Study-wide findings and limitations: How much clinical and demographic metadata was included differed by source and by participant, and the metadata was provided uncurated.

Each collaborating institution followed its own protocols to collect whole blood in K2EDTA tubes. For TCRbeta analysis, collaborator samples were shipped as frozen whole blood, as isolated PBMCs, or as DNA extracted from either sample type. About this clone: The antigen it binds to is not known. No base qualities exist here, and no much larger clone lies one base off it.

TCRbeta CDR3 regions were amplified from genomic DNA using the immunoSEQ Assay, a bias-controlled multiplex PCR. Processing in the source paper ran as follows. Nucleated cell counts per sample were estimated from amplification of reference gene primers within the assay. Sequence reads were collapsed and filtered to measure the absolute abundance of every unique TCRbeta CDR3 rearrangement. For each sample, productive Simpson clonality was calculated as the square root of Simpson's diversity index across productive rearrangements. Held by TCRdb, this immuneACCESS table contains in-frame sequences only and omits some clones. Under half of the omission traces to an unresolved V gene where checked; the cause of the rest is unknown. That table supplies the V and J calls and clone size; D and trimming were determined from the DNA. The sample table contains around 34,000 clones; only one count was recorded for roughly 80% of them. Together, the top ten hold under 4.5% of the sample.

The chain couples TRBV10-3 to TRBJ2-1, and 10 junctional nucleotides match TRBD1. This sequence originates from a man aged 50 to 60 with acute or convalescent COVID-19. The material sequenced was peripheral blood. Here the CDR3 is given as CAISSGTGANEQFF. The DNA is as follows: TGTGCCATCAGCTCCGGGACAGGGGCTAATGAGCAGTTCTTC.